These T cell receptor beta chains were read from a single sample in a study of metastatic and nonmetastatic thyroid tumors. TCRdb reassembled clones from the PCR reads with MiXCR. In the table there are 30,000 to 35,000 clones, under 40% of which are singletons. Specimen: tumor tissue. The receptors were gathered from a female donor with papillary thyroid cancer or a benign thyroid nodule (not recorded which). Some clones in this sample may be carry-over from other donors' samples. The CDR3 runs from the conserved cysteine through the conserved F or W. Each record gives: V gene, CDR3 protein.

V gene: TRBV6-2/TRBV6-3; CDR3 protein: CASSSRDRVSIGIYEQYF
V gene: TRBV12-3/TRBV12-4; CDR3 protein: CASSSGGAGTEAFF
V gene: TRBV11-2; CDR3 protein: CASSVSGTVYGYTF
V gene: TRBV6-1; CDR3 protein: CASKLGTGGPYEQYF
V gene: TRBV19; CDR3 protein: CASNYGTANTGELFF
V gene: TRBV7-6; CDR3 protein: CASSLVEGLRGYTF
V gene: TRBV11-1; CDR3 protein: CASSLRWGSYNEQFF
V gene: TRBV2; CDR3 protein: CASRAGLRGEQYF
V gene: TRBV6-1; CDR3 protein: CASSEVRGKPGNTIYF
V gene: TRBV28; CDR3 protein: CASSPPPQGWAYGYTF
V gene: TRBV20-1; CDR3 protein: CSAAPGQITDTQYF
V gene: TRBV28; CDR3 protein: CASTPSRGGYNEQFF
V gene: TRBV11-2; CDR3 protein: CASSLRQGTYEQYF
V gene: TRBV12-3/TRBV12-4; CDR3 protein: CASSLQTGLGPSRSYEQYF
V gene: TRBV27; CDR3 protein: CASSSRTGEGYGYTF
V gene: TRBV20-1; CDR3 protein: CSARDLYTGELFF
V gene: TRBV20-1; CDR3 protein: CSARNLVAGNTGELFF
V gene: TRBV6-1; CDR3 protein: CASRGETRGGYTF
V gene: TRBV7-2; CDR3 protein: CASSAYLSNQPQHF
V gene: TRBV9; CDR3 protein: CASSSTTGLYGYTF
V gene: TRBV6-2/TRBV6-3; CDR3 protein: CASSYPQRGGYEQYF
V gene: TRBV28; CDR3 protein: CATQIGARGDTEAFF
V gene: TRBV7-8; CDR3 protein: CASSPGFGYTF
V gene: TRBV27; CDR3 protein: CASSLTGQARSPLHF
V gene: TRBV12-3/TRBV12-4; CDR3 protein: CASSQGYYGYTF
V gene: TRBV20-1; CDR3 protein: CSARGLAGAGPQETQYF